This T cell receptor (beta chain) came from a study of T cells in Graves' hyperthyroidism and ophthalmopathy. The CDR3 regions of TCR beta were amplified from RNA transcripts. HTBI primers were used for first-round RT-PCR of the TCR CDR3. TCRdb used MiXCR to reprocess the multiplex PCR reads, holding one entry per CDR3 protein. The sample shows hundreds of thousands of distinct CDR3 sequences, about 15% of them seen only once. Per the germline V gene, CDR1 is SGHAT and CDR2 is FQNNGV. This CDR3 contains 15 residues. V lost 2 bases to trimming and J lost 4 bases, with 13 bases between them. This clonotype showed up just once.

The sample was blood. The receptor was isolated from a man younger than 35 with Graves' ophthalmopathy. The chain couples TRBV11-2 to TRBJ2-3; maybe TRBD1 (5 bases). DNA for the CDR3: TGTGCCAGCAGCTTAACAGGACATTACGCAGATACGCAGTATTTT. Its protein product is CASSLTGHYADTQYF.